Listed here are 21 T cell receptor beta chains from one sample, sequenced in a study of tissue T cells after allogeneic stem cell transplantation. TCRdb keeps only in-frame clones here, not all; method: immunoSEQ multiplex PCR. Found here are roughly 4,000 clones, around 61% of them singletons; the top ten hold approximately 6.9%. The sequencing here drew on left colon tissue, taken at autopsy. The receptors come from a male donor aged 60 or over with lung cancer.

This clone has just a few counts. The chain joins TRBV6-6 to TRBJ2-6; 12 nucleotides align to TRBD1. Germline CDR1 MNHNY, CDR2 SVGAGI (reference sequence). The V gene end was trimmed by 5 bases and the J gene end by 1 base; junction bases not matched to a gene: 3. The CDR3 length is 17 residues. For the CDR3, the DNA is TGTGCCAGCAGTCGGGGACAGGGGGCGTCTGGGGCCAACGTCCTGACTTTC. Translation: CASSRGQGASGANVLTF.

The rearrangement links TRBV15 to TRBJ2-1, with TRBD2 identical over 7 bases. The ends lost 3 bases at V and 7 bases at J; junction bases unmatched: 9. This CDR3 has 15 amino acids. CDR1 is LNHNV, CDR2 YYDKDF, per germline (reference sequence). The CDR3 spells CATSSGRAFSNEQFF. Here the CDR3 DNA reads TGTGCCACCAGCAGTGGGAGGGCCTTTTCAAATGAGCAGTTCTTC.

The CDR3: CAIGGRAPYEQYF. The CDR3 DNA follows: TGTGCCATCGGCGGGAGGGCCCCCTACGAGCAGTACTTC. The V and J genes are TRBV10-3 and TRBJ2-7; 9 bases fit TRBD2. The CDR3 is made up of 13 amino acids. Germline V gene lookup returns CDR1 ENHRY and CDR2 SYGVKD. The J segment lost 2 bases and the V segment lost 8 bases, leaving 4 bases of the junction unmatched.

The chain links TRBV4-3 to TRBJ1-5; D unclear. Between the trimmed V and J ends, which lost 2 bases and 5 bases, there was a span of 10 bases. The CDR3 runs 14 residues. Germline assignment: CDR1 LGHNA and CDR2 YSLEER. CDR3 nucleotides: TGCGCCAGCAGCCAATATGAAGGGCATCAGCCCCAGCATTTT. Its protein product is CASSQYEGHQPQHF.

The rearrangement links TRBV24-1 to TRBJ2-5; 9 nucleotides line up with TRBD1. J lost 1 base, V lost 4 bases, and 6 bases had no gene match. CDR1 KGHDR and CDR2 SFDVKD come from the germline V gene. This CDR3 has 16 residues. CDR3 in amino acids: CATSDGTGRFQETQYF. The DNA for the CDR3 is TGTGCCACCAGTGACGGGACAGGGAGATTCCAAGAGACCCAGTACTTC.

In nucleotides, the CDR3 is TGCGCCAGCAGCATTGGGACTAGCGGGCTAACAGATACGCAGTATTTT. It encodes CASSIGTSGLTDTQYF. This sequence joins TRBV5-1 and TRBJ2-3; TRBD2 aligns across 12 bases. V shed 4 bases, J shed 3 bases, and the junction held 6 bases outside the gene matches. The CDR3 sequence is 16 residues long. Germline V gene data show CDR1 as SGHRS and CDR2 as YFSETQ. Using reference TRBV5-1 and TRBJ2-3 for the parts outside the CDR3, the full variable domain is KAGVTQTPRYLIKTRGQQVTLSCSPISGHRSVSWYQQTPGQGLQFLFEYFSETQRNKGNFPGRFSGRQFSNSRSEMNVSTLELGDSALYLCASSIGTSGLTDTQYFGPGTRLTVL.

Notes on this clone: The same CDR3 also results from other DNA sequences found in this sample. The rearrangement joins TRBV30 to TRBJ1-2, with unresolved D. CDR1 is GTSNPN, CDR2 SVGIG, per germline (reference sequence). The CDR3 spans 11 residues. Between the trimmed V and J ends, which lost 0 bases and 5 bases, there was a span of 4 bases. DNA of the CDR3: TGTGCCTGGAGTGTAAGATATGGCTACACCTTC. Its translation: CAWSVRYGYTF.

This clone was seen more than once but under ten times. The chain has TRBV19 and TRBJ2-3; 7 bases match TRBD2. This CDR3 is built from 14 residues. V trimming: 9 bases; J trimming: 4 bases; junction bases outside the gene matches: 10. From germline, CDR1 is LNHDA and CDR2 SQIVND (reference sequence). The chain's CDR3 is CASQKTSSADTQYF. The CDR3 nucleotides read TGTGCCAGCCAAAAGACTAGCTCGGCAGATACGCAGTATTTT.

This clone appeared a few times. J is TRBJ2-2 and V is TRBV7-9; D not certain. V was trimmed by 2 bases and J by 3 bases, leaving 10 bases between them. Germline V CDR1 and CDR2: SEHNR, FQNEAQ (reference sequence). The CDR3 length is 15 residues. The CDR3 coding sequence is TGTGCCAGCAGCTTAAGTAACTCCTACACCGGGGAGCTGTTTTTT. This gives the protein CASSLSNSYTGELFF.

The chain couples TRBV19 to TRBJ2-7; D might be TRBD1 (6 bases). Trimming took off 5 bases at V and 3 bases at J, with 14 bases between the two ends. Germline-derived CDR1 and CDR2 are LNHDA and SQIVND (reference sequence). The CDR3 contains 14 residues. The CDR3 nucleotides read TGTGCCAGTAGTTCGATGGACAGTCTCTACGAGCAGTACTTC. Its translation: CASSSMDSLYEQYF.

This rearrangement joins TRBV9 to TRBJ2-7, with D maybe TRBD1 (7 bases). In germline, CDR1 is SGDLS, CDR2 YYNGEE. V lost 0 bases and J 0 bases, leaving 13 bases between the germline ends. CDR3 length equals 16 residues. CDR3 in amino acids: CASSVGPGGSSYEQYF. Here the CDR3 DNA reads TGTGCCAGCAGCGTAGGTCCAGGGGGGAGCTCCTACGAGCAGTACTTC.

The chain joins TRBV4-1 to TRBJ2-7; 15 bases agree with TRBD2. Germline CDR1 MGHRA, CDR2 YSYEKL. CDR3 size: 15 residues. Losses at the gene ends were 1 base for V and 7 bases for J; bases not matched to a gene: 2. Here the CDR3 DNA reads TGCGCCAGCAGCCAAGGAGGACTAGCGGGAGGGGAGCAGTACTTC. Protein product: CASSQGGLAGGEQYF.

Concerning this clone: In the same sample, other DNA sequences code for this CDR3. The V call is TRBV30, the J call TRBJ1-2, with D uncertain. The V gene lost 0 bases and the J gene lost 5 bases, with 4 bases spanning the gap. The CDR3 sequence is 11 residues long. The V gene's germline CDR1 is GTSNPN and CDR2 SVGIG (reference sequence). The CDR3 DNA sequence: TGTGCCTGGAGTGTACGGTATGGCTACACCTTC. It encodes CAWSVRYGYTF.

J is TRBJ2-1 and V is TRBV7-2, with a tentative D call TRBD1 (5 bases). The CDR3 runs 15 residues. Germline CDR1 reads SGHTA; CDR2 reads FQGNSA. Trimming shortened V by 10 bases and J by 4 bases, and 20 bases separated the two germline ends. The CDR3 loop is CAIDEAGSPYNEQFF. The CDR3, as DNA: TGTGCCATCGACGAGGCAGGGTCTCCATACAATGAGCAGTTCTTC.

This clone is classed as large. The chain uses TRBV9 and TRBJ2-7, with TRBD2 as a possible D gene (6 bases). The V end lost 7 bases, the J end lost 2 bases, and 13 bases lay between the germline ends. In germline, CDR1 is SGDLS, CDR2 YYNGEE. This CDR3 is 13 amino acids long. The CDR3 protein is CASAPGATYEQYF. The CDR3, as DNA: TGTGCCAGCGCACCGGGAGCGACCTACGAGCAGTACTTC. Full variable domain (outside the CDR3, taken from reference TRBV9 and TRBJ2-7): DSGVTQTPKHLITATGQRVTLRCSPRSGDLSVYWYQQSLDQGLQFLIQYYNGEERAKGNILERFSAQQFPDLHSELNLSSLELGDSALYFCASAPGATYEQYFGPGTRLTVT.

The gene calls are TRBV5-1 and TRBJ1-5; D may be TRBD1 (6 bases). CDR3 length equals 14 residues. Germline V CDR1 and CDR2: SGHRS, YFSETQ. Deletions cut 1 base from V and 3 bases from J, with 8 bases between. This chain's CDR3 is CASSLTGNNQPQHF. CDR3 bases: TGCGCCAGCAGCTTGACAGGGAACAATCAGCCCCAGCATTTT.

The chain couples TRBV7-8 to TRBJ2-7; 9 bases align to TRBD2. The J segment lost 7 bases and the V segment lost 3 bases, leaving 7 bases of the junction unmatched. The CDR3 extends over 14 amino acids. Germline V gene data show CDR1 as SGHVS and CDR2 as FQNEAQ. The CDR3 reads CASSFGLATLEQYF. The CDR3 DNA reads as TGTGCCAGCAGCTTCGGACTAGCGACCTTGGAGCAGTACTTC. Full variable domain (remainder filled in from reference TRBV7-8 and TRBJ2-7): GAGVSQSPRYKVAKRGQDVALRCDPISGHVSLFWYQQALGQGPEFLTYFQNEAQLDKSGLPSDRFFAERPEGSVSTLKIQRTQQEDSAVYLCASSFGLATLEQYFGPGTRLTVT.

CDR3 sequence (DNA): TGTGCCAGCAGCTTCTCTGGGGCCAACGTCCTGACTTTC. It yields the protein CASSFSGANVLTF. The chain is built from TRBV6-6 and TRBJ2-6; no clear D gene. The CDR3 extends over 13 amino acids. CDR1 MNHNY and CDR2 SVGAGI come from the germline V gene (reference sequence). V was cut by 6 bases and J by 0 bases, with 3 bases left in between.

The rearrangement joins TRBV4-2 to TRBJ2-1, with D perhaps being TRBD1 or TRBD2 (6 bases each). The CDR3 sequence is 16 residues long. With 0 bases removed from V and 2 bases from J, the gap between germline ends came to 11 bases. Germline V lookup: CDR1 LGHNA, CDR2 YNFKEQ. In nucleotides, the CDR3 is TGTGCCAGCAGCCAAGAACCGGGGGCCGCCTACAATGAGCAGTTCTTC. It is translated as CASSQEPGAAYNEQFF.

This chain joins TRBV7-9 and TRBJ1-5, with D unresolved. The CDR3 runs to 13 residues. V lost 5 bases, J lost 0 bases, and 5 bases lay in between. The germline CDR1 and CDR2 sequences are SEHNR and FQNEAQ (reference sequence). CDR3 amino acids: CASSVSSNQPQHF. As DNA, the CDR3 is TGTGCCAGCAGCGTGAGTAGCAATCAGCCCCAGCATTTT.

The V and J genes are TRBV4-3 and TRBJ1-1, with 8 bases matching TRBD1. The CDR3 totals 14 residues. The germline V gene has CDR1 LGHNA and CDR2 YSLEER. Trimming cost V 2 bases and J 4 bases; bases outside gene matches: 3. The CDR3 loop reads CASSQQGAFTEAFF. The CDR3 DNA follows: TGCGCCAGCAGCCAACAGGGGGCTTTCACTGAAGCTTTCTTT.